Here is one TCR beta chain with its context. Its antigen is not known. The ends were cut back, 6 bases at V and 4 bases at J, with 6 bases in the middle. This CDR3 contains 10 residues. The V gene's germline CDR1 is DFQATT and CDR2 SNEGSKA (reference sequence). The sample originates from a study of cytomegalovirus exposure and HLA in healthy donors. Study overall: The same platform was used for the approximately 120 validation repertoires as for the 666 first-cohort repertoires, as reported in a later analysis. Study findings and constraints: Some public TCRs appeared in many individuals, while most sequences were rare. The listing of roughly 160 TCR beta chains classed them as cytomegalovirus-associated.

The assay was immunoSEQ multiplex PCR, and TCRdb's table has in-frame clones only and misses some. The sample shows 220,000 or so clones, roughly 84% of them seen only once. The sequenced material came from PBMCs. This TCR came from a woman in her twenties or thirties in good health and CMV-seropositive. The chain has TRBV20-1 and TRBJ2-5; weak D call: TRBD1 (5 bases). CDR3 residues: CSAQGETQYF. CDR3 bases: TGCAGTGCCCAGGGAGAGACCCAGTACTTC.